This paragraph covers one TCR beta chain sequence. Its binding antigen is unknown. Base qualities are missing; no much larger clone stands one base away. The cohort was made up of approximately 670 healthy bone marrow donors. At the time of sampling, all cohort members were nominally healthy, though unrecorded immune exposures were likely present. The donor tested CMV seronegative, placing the donor among the 300 to 450 seronegative members of the cohort. A peripheral blood sample was provided by each donor, and peripheral blood mononuclear cells were used for TCR beta sequencing. The Qiagen DNeasy Blood Extraction Kit was used to extract genomic DNA from the blood cell samples. The data originate from a study of cytomegalovirus exposure and HLA in healthy donors (dated by TCRdb to about 2017). The study in broad terms: An earlier analysis of approximately 640 of the donors reported 250 to 300 Gb of sequence data and 100 million to 140 million unique TCR beta sequences from around 200 million T cells. Across roughly 420 genotyped donors of the cohort, an average of roughly 250,000 unique TCR beta nucleotide sequences per donor were sequenced, and roughly a sixth of those sequences were non-productive. A handful of DR-DQ haplotypes were handled as single units for association and clustering because linkage in the cohort was strong. Typing coverage varied by locus: roughly 629-640 donors for A, B, C, DRB1 and DQB1; roughly 510 for DQA1; approximately 610 for DPA1; roughly 450 for DPB1. Rather than drawing on any new phenotypic data, the later analysis identified candidate immune exposures from TCR beta sequences and the way those sequences occurred across donors. In an earlier analysis of roughly 540 of the donors, high-throughput TCR beta sequencing was used to judge whether each TCR beta V gene segment behaved as functional or pseudogenic. Of the approximately 400 genotyped donors, approximately 80% fell in the genetic ancestry cluster associated with self-reported Caucasian donors. Alongside the repertoire data, information on donor age, sex, ethnicity and CMV serostatus was compiled. The study was designed to test whether signatures of past pathogen exposure could be identified by cataloging public T cell receptors. In a later analysis, previously published TCR beta repertoires from hundreds of donors were re-analyzed and high-resolution HLA genotyping was added so that TCR occurrence patterns could be studied. To predict cytomegalovirus infection status, the study combined high-throughput TCR immunosequencing, statistical association of individual TCRs with disease status, and machine learning. All discovery cohort repertoires had been generated using a single sequencing platform. Using immunosequencing, the study profiled T cell repertoires from fewer than 850 subjects and related those repertoires to cytomegalovirus serostatus. Besides the first cohort of approximately 670 subjects, a separate validation cohort made up of roughly 120 different subjects was used. Genome-wide SNP genotypes for about 60% of the 666 donors were used in a later genetic analysis, which treated that subset as a discovery cohort. Around 320 gigabases of sequencing data and approximately 80 million unique TCR sequences were included in an early release covering several hundred HLA-typed donors. Class I and class II HLA loci were covered by the typing at four-digit resolution. The paper as a whole reports these results and caveats: A few of the identified cytomegalovirus-associated TCR beta chains were confirmed in vitro to be specific for cytomegalovirus antigens. In an earlier analysis of about 600 of the donors, most TCR beta V segments appeared in productive rearrangements about 87% or about 30% of the time, broadly matching IMGT annotations. A further reported finding was that TCR beta sequences accurately predicted the HLA-A and HLA-B alleles for most subjects in the first cohort. A cluster of highly shared sequence variants was judged likely to be a technical artifact of the sequencing pipeline. Immune exposure information for the cohort was limited to CMV serostatus. A later analysis associated about 16,000 TCR beta sequences with specific HLA alleles at a false discovery rate of 0.05. Because counts were too low, about 15 rarely observed V segments, including chromosome 9 orphons, were left out of the earlier analysis of roughly 600 of the donors. Most CMV-associated TCR beta chains appeared to be HLA-restricted in a later analysis, and the HLA associations seemed to be driven largely by CMV exposure. Only TCR beta chains were sequenced in this cohort, and the absence of alpha or paired-chain data limited detectable features. Several of the top co-occurrence clusters appeared to be linked to parvovirus B19, influenza, CMV and Epstein-Barr virus, according to a later analysis. Compared with the roughly 600-donor mean, donors in an Asian-associated ancestry cluster had fewer N-insertions in productive TCRs, according to a later genetic analysis. In a later analysis, HLA-associated TCR beta chains showed more clonal expansion and lower generation probabilities than non-associated chains that were equally common. It was suggested by the authors that the approach could potentially be generalized to other disease states and immunological phenotypes. Because HLA typing was unavailable for some donors at each locus, only the typed subset was used in association tests. In a later analysis, TCR association rates were found to vary across HLA loci, with the most associated TCRs seen for DRB1 alleles and the fewest for HLA-C alleles. A total of 150 or so TCR beta chains were listed by the study as associated with cytomegalovirus. Correlated functional status among segregating V segments might be attributable to linkage disequilibrium, but an unknown experimental factor could not be ruled out. In a later genetic analysis, a missense DCLRE1C variant was associated with V-gene and J-gene trimming of TCR beta chains, and the association was replicated in an independent cohort. Most TCR sequences were seen in very few donors, while some public TCRs were found in many individuals. The presence/absence analyses assumed that sequencing depth was roughly uniform across donors, and that assumption may not be true. When HLA alleles, especially DR and DQ, strongly co-occurred, TCR associations were difficult to assign to individual alleles. In both the original and validation cohorts, the classifier was reported to diagnose cytomegalovirus status with high specificity and sensitivity.

Library preparation was by the immunoSEQ multiplex PCR assay. The multiplex PCR relied on a mix of 60 forward primers for TCR Vbeta segments and 13 reverse primers for TCR Jbeta segments. The CDR3 region of rearranged TCR beta genes was amplified from genomic DNA by a multiplex PCR assay. On the Illumina HiSeq System, the amplified TCR beta libraries were sequenced as 87-base-pair reads. Turning to the authors' computational methods: In a later analysis, approximately 74 million unique TCR beta chains were counted across the approximately 670 repertoires, and around 10 million of these chains were shared by at least two donors. Raw reads were error-corrected and collapsed into unique sequences with a nearest-neighbor algorithm that merged closely related sequences to remove PCR and sequencing errors. Alignment of CDR3 sequences to IMGT reference sequences was used to assign V, D and J gene segments. For a sequence to be retained, a match of at least six nucleotides was required to both a V gene segment and a J gene segment. A rearrangement counted as productive if the CDR3 had no stop codons and remained in frame with V and J, and every other rearrangement counted as non-productive. CDR3 was defined according to IMGT convention as the region running from the second conserved V-encoded cysteine to the conserved J-encoded phenylalanine. In an earlier analysis of just under 600 of the donors, sequences lacking an unambiguous match to a single V gene segment were excluded. An earlier analysis of fewer than 650 of the donors classified V segments as functional when productive rearrangements were above 56.7% and as segregating when the standard deviation between donors was above 5%. To diagnose cytomegalovirus status from the catalog of TCR beta chain sequences, a statistical classification framework was built. In a later analysis, TCR nucleotide sequences were compared against IMGT/GENE-DB human TR gene sequences so that V and J genes could be assigned. A later analysis assigned CDR3 sequences and most-parsimonious VDJ recombination scenarios with the TCRdist pipeline. In a later analysis, each TCR beta chain was defined by its CDR3 amino acid sequence together with its V-gene family, and reads without a unique V-gene family were excluded. As a way to deal with suspected cross-contamination and a sequencing artifact, a later analysis dropped hundreds of nucleotide sequences that were highly shared and had low generation probability. A later analysis calculated a clonal expansion index for each public chain from normalized within-repertoire ranks of inferred template counts. Generation probabilities in a later analysis came from a VDJ recombination model fitted to out-of-frame rearrangements, and those results were checked against IGoR. In a later analysis, TCR-TCR, TCR-HLA and TCR-CMV co-occurrence was scored with hypergeometric tests, and a repertoire-size bias correction was applied to TCR pairs. In a later analysis, false discovery rates were estimated by permuting HLA or CMV assignments 20 times. In a later analysis, co-occurring TCRs were grouped with DBSCAN, and TCRdist sequence similarity was added when clustering was performed within HLA-allele-positive subsets. Co-occurrence clustering excluded repertoires with fewer than 30,000 or more than 120,000 public chains, plus five with anomalous nucleotide sharing. The clones in this table, taken by TCRdb from immuneACCESS, are in-frame only. Not every clone is retained; where verified, under half of the shortfall comes from an unresolved V gene, and the cause of the rest is unknown. V and J calls and clone size are given by that table; D and trimming were obtained from the DNA. This sample has 100,000 or so clones in its table, and over 70% of those were observed once. The ten most abundant clones make up about 2.2% of the sample.

The clonotype comes from a man aged 25 to 40 in good health and CMV-seronegative. Sequenced: PBMCs.

The encoded CDR3 is CASSPQRGEKLFF. The nucleotide sequence is given as TGTGCCAGCAGCCCACAGCGGGGTGAAAAACTGTTTTTT. This sequence uses TRBV13 and TRBJ1-4; no confident D gene assignment can be made. CDR3 length: 13 amino acids, cysteine to phenylalanine. The only DNA kept is the CDR3, 39 bases in frame from the first base. For CDR1 and CDR2, the germline V gene (reference sequence) lists PRHDT and FYEKMQ. The V end loses 5 bases and the J end loses 7 bases, and a stretch of 11 bases separates them. This CDR3, with the reference TRBV13 and TRBJ1-4 proteins standing in past its ends, gives the full variable domain AAGVIQSPRHLIKEKRETATLKCYPIPRHDTVYWYQQGPGQDPQFLISFYEKMQSDKGSIPDRFSAQQFSDYHSELNMSSLELGDSALYFCASSPQRGEKLFFGSGTQLSVL.